Shown below are 18 T cell receptor beta chains from a single sample sequenced in a study of cytomegalovirus exposure and HLA in healthy donors. Libraries were prepared by immunoSEQ multiplex PCR; TCRdb keeps only in-frame clonotypes and omits some of them. The sample lists 55,000 to 80,000 clones, roughly 94% occurring once. Sequenced sample: PBMCs. The receptors stem from a man aged 18 to 35 in good health and CMV-seropositive.

CDR3 sequence reads: CASSYGRGPSYEQYF. CDR3 nucleotides: TGTGCCAGCAGTTACGGGCGGGGGCCCTCCTACGAGCAGTACTTC. The V gene is TRBV6-5, the J gene TRBJ2-7, with TRBD2 as a possible D gene (7 bases). V lost 2 bases and J 0 bases, leaving 11 bases between the germline ends. This CDR3 comprises 15 residues. Germline CDR1 and CDR2: MNHEY and SVGAGI.

V usage is TRBV30 and J usage is TRBJ2-6; possible D gene TRBD1, 6 bases. This CDR3 has 18 amino acids. Trimming took 5 bases from V and 4 from J, leaving 24 bases between them. Germline CDR1 GTSNPN, CDR2 SVGIG (reference sequence). The CDR3 DNA sequence: TGTGCCTGGGAAAAGGGGGACATGCCTTGGAGGGGGGCCAACGTCCTGACTTTC. Translation gives CAWEKGDMPWRGANVLTF. The whole variable domain, remainder taken from reference TRBV30 and TRBJ2-6, is SQTIHQWPATLVQPVGSPLSLECTVEGTSNPNLYWYRQAAGRGLQLLFYSVGIGQISSEVPQNLSASRPQDRQFILSSKKLLLSDSGFYLCAWEKGDMPWRGANVLTFGAGSRLTVL.

The chain has TRBV5-1 and TRBJ1-2; tentatively, D is TRBD1 (5 bases). The V and J ends lost 0 bases and 4 bases respectively, with 16 bases between them. The CDR3 extends over 16 amino acids. Germline V gene lookup returns CDR1 SGHRS and CDR2 YFSETQ. CDR3 nucleotides: TGCGCCAGCAGCTTGGACGCGGACATCCCCCTCTATGGCTACACCTTC. The encoded protein is CASSLDADIPLYGYTF.

The rearrangement joins TRBV29-1 to TRBJ2-5; D is possibly TRBD1 (6 bases). Between the trimmed V and J ends, which lost 2 bases and 3 bases, there was a span of 10 bases. Germline V gene data show CDR1 as SQVTM and CDR2 as ANQGSEA. The CDR3 consists of 13 residues. DNA for the CDR3: TGCAGCGTTGAACAGGGGAGAAAAGAGACCCAGTACTTC. Translating gives CSVEQGRKETQYF.

J is TRBJ1-4 and V is TRBV5-4; TRBD1 is a possible D gene (5 bases). CDR3 length: 13 amino acids. The V end lost 4 bases, the J end lost 8 bases, and 12 bases lay between the germline ends. Germline V gene data show CDR1 as SGHNT and CDR2 as YYREEE (reference sequence). The CDR3 nucleotides read TGTGCCAGCAGCGGGGCCAAGGGGGAAAAACTGTTTTTT. Amino acid sequence: CASSGAKGEKLFF.

The CDR3 sequence: CASSLQGAGKTQYF. The CDR3, as DNA: TGTGCCAGCAGCTTACAGGGGGCGGGAAAGACCCAGTACTTC. The chain is built from TRBV7-9 and TRBJ2-5; 8 bases map to TRBD1. CDR1 is SEHNR and CDR2 is FQNEAQ in the germline V gene (reference sequence). The J segment lost 6 bases and the V segment lost 2 bases, leaving 5 bases of the junction unmatched. This CDR3 has 14 amino acids.

This chain connects TRBV18 to TRBJ2-5; D not resolved. There are 14 residues in the CDR3. Trimming shortened V by 3 bases and J by 3 bases, and 11 bases separated the two germline ends. CDR1 is KGHSH and CDR2 is LQKENI in the germline V gene. CDR3 sequence reads: CASSPLEREETQYF. CDR3 coding DNA: TGTGCCAGCTCACCTTTAGAGCGCGAAGAGACCCAGTACTTC.

The genes are TRBV4-1 and TRBJ2-7; 7 nucleotides agree with TRBD1. The CDR3 runs 15 residues. Germline V CDR1 and CDR2: MGHRA, YSYEKL. With 3 bases clipped from V and 0 bases from J, the junction kept 5 bases outside the gene matches. This CDR3 is CASSHLTGVSYEQYF. As DNA, the CDR3 is TGCGCCAGCAGCCACCTAACAGGGGTCTCCTACGAGCAGTACTTC.

The genes are TRBV29-1 and TRBJ2-5; D may be TRBD1 (5 bases). Germline V lookup: CDR1 SQVTM, CDR2 ANQGSEA. With 0 bases removed from V and 4 bases from J, the gap between germline ends came to 12 bases. The CDR3 is 14 amino acids. CDR3 in amino acids: CSVEEFGAVETQYF. CDR3 coding DNA: TGCAGCGTTGAAGAGTTTGGGGCAGTAGAGACCCAGTACTTC.

The genes are TRBV7-9 and TRBJ1-5, with TRBD1 matching over 9 bases. Losses at the gene ends were 0 bases for V and 2 bases for J; bases not matched to a gene: 5. Germline lookup yields CDR1 SEHNR and CDR2 FQNEAQ (reference sequence). The CDR3 length is 17 residues. The DNA for the CDR3 is TGTGCCAGCAGCTTAGCCCGGACAGGGGAGCGCAATCAGCCCCAGCATTTT. It translates to CASSLARTGERNQPQHF.

J is TRBJ2-5 and V is TRBV4-1, with a possible D match to TRBD2 (5 bases). Germline CDR1 is MGHRA and CDR2 is YSYEKL. Between the trimmed V and J ends, which lost 3 bases and 4 bases, there was a span of 9 bases. The CDR3 totals 13 residues. CDR3 DNA: TGCGCCAGCAGCCAGAGGGTGACAGAGACCCAGTACTTC. The encoded protein is CASSQRVTETQYF.

V is TRBV9 and J is TRBJ2-3; TRBD2 agrees at 8 bases. Trimming at V came to 0 bases and at J to 3 bases, leaving 12 bases not matched to a gene. The CDR3 covers 18 residues. The germline V gene has CDR1 SGDLS and CDR2 YYNGEE. This chain's CDR3 is CASSVVSGNSRLTDTQYF. The DNA for the CDR3 is TGTGCCAGCAGCGTAGTTAGCGGGAATTCGCGGTTGACAGATACGCAGTATTTT.

The chain has TRBV28 and TRBJ2-7; 12 positions match TRBD2. CDR3 size: 15 residues. The trim removed 6 bases at V and 1 base at J, leaving 4 bases unmatched. CDR1 MDHEN and CDR2 SYDVKM come from the germline V gene. The CDR3 is CASSRLAGGSYEQYF. The DNA of the CDR3 is TGTGCCAGCAGCCGTCTAGCGGGAGGGTCCTACGAGCAGTACTTC.

The chain is built from TRBV6-4 and TRBJ2-5, with D hard to call. V gave up 2 bases and J gave up 7 bases, with 2 bases separating them. The CDR3 is made up of 10 amino acids. Germline CDR1 is MRHNA and CDR2 is SNTAGT. CDR3 DNA: TGTGCCAGCAGTGACCGGACCCAGTACTTC. This encodes CASSDRTQYF.

The V call is TRBV10-3, the J call TRBJ2-7; possibly TRBD2 for D (7 bases). Germline lookup yields CDR1 ENHRY and CDR2 SYGVKD. CDR3 length: 17 residues. V gave up 6 bases and J gave up 7 bases, with 28 bases separating them. CDR3 in amino acids: CAIRGGAQGRTFGEQYF. The CDR3 nucleotides are TGTGCCATCAGAGGGGGGGCACAGGGACGGACTTTCGGTGAGCAGTACTTC.

The rearrangement links TRBV30 to TRBJ1-1; no firm D call. The CDR3 extends over 12 amino acids. CDR1 is GTSNPN, CDR2 SVGIG, per germline (reference sequence). V lost 1 base to trimming and J lost 0 bases, with 3 bases between them. The CDR3 loop is CAWSAVNTEAFF. Here the CDR3 DNA reads TGTGCCTGGAGTGCGGTGAACACTGAAGCTTTCTTT.

This chain connects TRBV29-1 to TRBJ2-7; TRBD2 is a possible D gene (6 bases). There are 13 residues in the CDR3. V was pared by 3 bases and J by 5 bases, with 14 bases between. Germline CDR1 is SQVTM and CDR2 is ANQGSEA. CDR3 sequence: CSVEEGKSNEQYF. Here the CDR3 DNA reads TGCAGCGTTGAGGAGGGTAAGAGCAACGAGCAGTACTTC.

V gene TRBV27 combines with J gene TRBJ2-3; D uncertain. The germline CDR1 and CDR2 sequences are MNHEY and SMNVEV (reference sequence). Trimming cost V 6 bases and J 0 bases, with 10 bases left between them. This CDR3 is built from 14 residues. CDR3 coding DNA: TGTGCCAGCAGACCAGTCCTGAGCACAGATACGCAGTATTTT. It encodes CASRPVLSTDTQYF.